These 14 T cell receptor beta chains were all obtained from the same sample, sequenced in a study of blood T cell repertoires in COVID-19. The protocol was immunoSEQ multiplex PCR, while the TCRdb copy is restricted to in-frame clones and leaves out a portion. The table shows hundreds of thousands of clones, with 90% occurring only once. The specimen was PBMCs or T cells enriched from blood (not recorded which). The receptors derive from a woman aged 18-29 years with acute COVID-19.

This rearrangement joins TRBV3-1 (or the pseudogene TRBV3-2) to TRBJ2-1; 14 bases fit TRBD2. The CDR3 is 16 residues long. Germline lookup yields CDR1 LGHDT and CDR2 YNNKEL (reference sequence). V was pared by 2 bases and J by 8 bases, with 5 bases of the junction left unmatched. CDR3 in amino acids: CASSQPGTSGSYEQFF. The CDR3 coding sequence is TGTGCCAGCAGCCAACCCGGGACTAGCGGGAGTTATGAGCAGTTCTTC.

The chain joins TRBV6-2 or TRBV6-3 to TRBJ1-2; 7 positions agree with TRBD1. Unmatched junction bases numbered 10, after V lost 5 bases and J lost 4 bases. Per germline, CDR1 MNHEY and CDR2 SVGEGT. The CDR3 is made up of 15 amino acids. CDR3: CASSLHRGWPYGYTF. The CDR3 DNA sequence: TGTGCCAGCAGTCTTCACAGGGGATGGCCCTATGGCTACACCTTC.

The chain uses TRBV7-3 and TRBJ2-3; weak D call: TRBD2 (5 bases). The CDR3 consists of 14 residues. The ends were cut back, 5 bases at V and 2 bases at J, with 11 bases in the middle. CDR1 and CDR2 from the germline V gene are SGHTA and FQGTGA. In nucleotides, the CDR3 is TGTGCCAGCAGCCCCGCGGGCACCACAGATACGCAGTATTTT. Encoded protein: CASSPAGTTDTQYF.

The chain has TRBV5-1 and TRBJ2-1, with 8 positions matching TRBD1. CDR3 size: 16 residues. The V segment lost 3 bases and the J segment 7 bases; nucleotides outside the gene matches: 12. Germline CDR1 SGHRS, CDR2 YFSETQ. The DNA of the CDR3 is TGCGCCAGCAGCTCACAACAGGGGGTTGTGGGGAATGAGCAGTTCTTC. Translation: CASSSQQGVVGNEQFF.

The chain has TRBV7-9 and TRBJ2-6; D perhaps matches TRBD2 (5 bases). The CDR3 totals 16 residues. The germline CDR1 and CDR2 sequences are SEHNR and FQNEAQ (reference sequence). V shed 5 bases and J shed 5 bases, with 16 bases lying between them. The CDR3 loop reads CASSETGLLRANVLTF. The CDR3 DNA follows: TGTGCCAGCAGCGAAACCGGACTGCTGAGGGCCAACGTCCTGACTTTC.

This clone was detected once. The V and J genes are TRBV19 and TRBJ2-5, with TRBD1 identical over 9 bases. Trimming removed 4 bases from V and 0 bases from J; junction bases left unmatched: 0. In germline, CDR1 is LNHDA, CDR2 SQIVND (reference sequence). This CDR3 is built from 14 residues. CDR3 coding DNA: TGTGCCAGTAGTAGGACAGGGGACCAAGAGACCCAGTACTTC. Protein sequence: CASSRTGDQETQYF.

This clone was found a few times. The genes are TRBV4-1 and TRBJ1-6; D is unresolved. CDR1 and CDR2 from the germline V gene are MGHRA and YSYEKL. Trimming took 2 bases from V and 9 from J, leaving 14 bases between them. This CDR3 has 15 amino acids. The CDR3 DNA reads TGCGCCAGCAGCCAAATTAGTCCTCCGATTTCACCCCTCCACTTT. This sequence encodes CASSQISPPISPLHF.

The chain recombines TRBV18 with TRBJ2-2; a weak D match, TRBD1 (6 bases). The V gene's germline CDR1 is KGHSH and CDR2 LQKENI. The CDR3 is 16 amino acids. Between the trimmed V and J ends, which lost 4 bases and 0 bases, there was a span of 12 bases. CDR3 coding DNA: TGTGCCAGCTCACTTTGGGGGCCCGCGAACACCGGGGAGCTGTTTTTT. Amino acid sequence: CASSLWGPANTGELFF. The entire variable domain, with the rest obtained from reference TRBV18 and TRBJ2-2, is as follows: NAGVMQNPRHLVRRRGQEARLRCSPMKGHSHVYWYRQLPEEGLKFMVYLQKENIIDESGMPKERFSAEFPKEGPSILRIQQVVRGDSAAYFCASSLWGPANTGELFFGEGSRLTVL.

This chain's CDR3 is CSARASGELFF. In DNA, the CDR3 is TGCAGTGCTAGAGCGTCCGGGGAGCTGTTTTTT. This chain uses TRBV20-1 with TRBJ2-2; D gene uncertain. Germline values: CDR1 DFQATT, CDR2 SNEGSKA (reference sequence). The CDR3 contains 11 residues. V was trimmed by 1 base and J by 6 bases, leaving 3 bases between them.

V is TRBV9 and J is TRBJ1-3, with 7 positions matching TRBD1. V shed 5 bases, J shed 0 bases, and the junction held 5 bases outside the gene matches. The CDR3 has 15 amino acids. From germline, CDR1 is SGDLS and CDR2 YYNGEE. The DNA of the CDR3 is TGTGCCAGCAGTTTTCGGGACAGCTCTGGAAACACCATATATTTT. The encoded protein is CASSFRDSSGNTIYF.

The gene calls are TRBV6-5 and TRBJ2-1, with 9 bases aligning to TRBD2. The CDR3 spans 14 residues. Germline CDR1 MNHEY, CDR2 SVGAGI. V lost 8 bases, J lost 9 bases, and 11 bases stayed unmatched. CDR3 in DNA: TGTGCCAGCTACAGGGGCGGGAGGGTCACTGAGCAGTTCTTC. Amino acids: CASYRGGRVTEQFF.

CDR3 in DNA: TGCGCCAGCAGCTCCGGGACAACGTCTGGAAACACCATATATTTT. Its protein is CASSSGTTSGNTIYF. The rearrangement uses TRBV5-1 and TRBJ1-3; weak D call: TRBD1 (6 bases). V was cut by 3 bases and J by 1 base, with 11 bases left in between. Germline CDR1 SGHRS, CDR2 YFSETQ. The CDR3 has 15 residues.

The chain joins TRBV5-5 to TRBJ1-5; weak D call: TRBD1 (6 bases). Trimming stripped 4 bases from V and 9 bases from J, with 11 bases between. Germline values: CDR1 SGHKS, CDR2 YYEKEE (reference sequence). The CDR3 has 12 amino acids. CDR3 amino acids: CASSPLQGPQHF. For the CDR3, the DNA is TGTGCCAGCAGCCCACTACAGGGGCCCCAGCATTTT.

The V call is TRBV27, the J call TRBJ2-3; possibly TRBD1 for D (6 bases). Germline CDR1 MNHEY, CDR2 SMNVEV (reference sequence). This CDR3 contains 16 residues. Trimming pared 3 bases from V and 4 bases from J, leaving 17 bases between. CDR3 sequence reads: CASSFYQGIGADTQYF. The CDR3 nucleotides read TGTGCCAGCAGTTTTTATCAGGGGATAGGGGCAGATACGCAGTATTTT.